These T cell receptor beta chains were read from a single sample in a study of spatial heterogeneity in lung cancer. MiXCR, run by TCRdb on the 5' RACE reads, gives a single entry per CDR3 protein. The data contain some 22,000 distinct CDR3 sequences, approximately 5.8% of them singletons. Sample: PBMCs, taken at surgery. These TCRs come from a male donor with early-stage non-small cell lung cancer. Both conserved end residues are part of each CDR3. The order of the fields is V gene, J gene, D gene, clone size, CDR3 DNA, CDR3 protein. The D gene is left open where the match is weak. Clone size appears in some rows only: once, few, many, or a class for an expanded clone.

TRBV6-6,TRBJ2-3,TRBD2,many,TGTGCCAGCAGGAGAGGCGGGGGAGTAGATACGCAGTATTTT,CASRRGGGVDTQYF
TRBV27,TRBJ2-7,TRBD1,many,TGTGCCAGCAGTCCTGTTCGGGACAGGGTACGAAACGAGCAGTACTTC,CASSPVRDRVRNEQYF
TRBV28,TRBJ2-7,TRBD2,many,TGTGCCAGCAGTCCACCGGGGGGGGGTGGCGAGCAGTACTTC,CASSPPGGGGEQYF
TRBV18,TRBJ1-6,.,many,TGTGCCAGCTCACCACCGCTAGATTCACCCCTCCACTTT,CASSPPLDSPLHF
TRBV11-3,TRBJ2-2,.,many,TGTGCCAGCAGCTCTGGACTACCCGCGAACACCGGGGAGCTGTTTTTT,CASSSGLPANTGELFF
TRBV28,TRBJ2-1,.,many,TGTGCCAGCAGTTTGAGGGACTTCTTTTACAATGAGCAGTTCTTC,CASSLRDFFYNEQFF
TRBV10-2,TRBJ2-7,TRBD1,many,TGCGCCAGCATCCCGGGACAGGCGTCGGGCGAGCAGTACTTC,CASIPGQASGEQYF
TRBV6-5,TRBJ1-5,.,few,TGTGCCAGCAGAGGACAGACCCCGAGGCAGCCCCAGCATTTT,CASRGQTPRQPQHF
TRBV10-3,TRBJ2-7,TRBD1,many,TGTGCCATCAGTGACAAGGGACAGGGCTACGAGCAGTACTTC,CAISDKGQGYEQYF
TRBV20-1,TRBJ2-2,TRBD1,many,TGCAGTGCCAAAGATTGGAACAGGGGAGCCGGGGAGCTGTTTTTT,CSAKDWNRGAGELFF
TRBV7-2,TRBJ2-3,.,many,TGTGCCAGCTCGCGCGGAATCACAGATACGCAGTATTTT,CASSRGITDTQYF
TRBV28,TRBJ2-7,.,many,TGTGCCAGCAGTCAAATCCCGACTTGGGCTAGCACCCACGAGCAGTACTTC,CASSQIPTWASTHEQYF
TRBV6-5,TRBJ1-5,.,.,TGTGCCAGCTCCAGGACGGGGGGATCGGGAAGCAATCAGCCCCAGCATTTT,CASSRTGGSGSNQPQHF
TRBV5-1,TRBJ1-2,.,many,TGCGCCAGCAGCGTTGGACAGTATAACTATGGCTACACCTTC,CASSVGQYNYGYTF
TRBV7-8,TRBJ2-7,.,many,TGTGCCAGCAGCTTAGCGGGGGGACCCGCCTACGAGCAGTACTTC,CASSLAGGPAYEQYF
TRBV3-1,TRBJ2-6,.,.,TGTGCCAGCAGCCCTCAAAACACCTCCTTGGGGTTAGAGAGAACTGGGGCCAACGTCCTGACTTTC,CASSPQNTSLGLERTGANVLTF
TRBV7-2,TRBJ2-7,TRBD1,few,TGTGCCAGCAGCTCCCGACAGGGGGGTTCATCGCGGGAGCAGTACTTC,CASSSRQGGSSREQYF
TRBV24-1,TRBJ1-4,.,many,TGTGCCACCAGTGATGGGGCCGGGGCCGAAAAACTGTTTTTT,CATSDGAGAEKLFF
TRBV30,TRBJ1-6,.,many,TGTGCCTGGAGGCTCCGGGTGATTAATTCACCCCTCCACTTT,CAWRLRVINSPLHF
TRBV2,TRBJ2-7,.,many,TGTGCCAGCAGGCAGCAGGTCTACGAGCAGTACTTC,CASRQQVYEQYF
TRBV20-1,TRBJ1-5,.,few,TGCAGTGCTAGAGATGCCACCCGGGGGAATCAGCCCCAGCATTTT,CSARDATRGNQPQHF
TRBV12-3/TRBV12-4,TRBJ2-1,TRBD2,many,TGTGCCAGCAGGCCGGGACTAGCGGGAGTTTATGAGCAGTTCTTC,CASRPGLAGVYEQFF
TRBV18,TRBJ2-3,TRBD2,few,TGTGCCAGCTCACCAGGGACGGCAGCGGGGGGGCCTGATACGCAGTATTTT,CASSPGTAAGGPDTQYF
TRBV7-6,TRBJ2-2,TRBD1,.,TGTGCCAGCAGCCCCGGACAGGGGGGGGCCGGGGAGCTGTTTTTT,CASSPGQGGAGELFF
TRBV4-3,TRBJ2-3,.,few,TGCGCCAGCAGCCAAGATAACAGGGAAGGTACGCAGTATTTT,CASSQDNREGTQYF
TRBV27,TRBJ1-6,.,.,TGTGCCAGCACCACCCGCAGCCCATATAATTCACCCCTCCACTTT,CASTTRSPYNSPLHF